These 31 T cell receptor beta chains originate from one sample sequenced in a study of T cell responses to AZD1222 COVID-19 vaccine. The method was immunoSEQ multiplex PCR; TCRdb's version includes in-frame clones alone and lacks a portion of them. This sample has fewer than 90,000 clones; about 88% occur once, and the top ten carry about a tenth. Sequencing used peripheral blood, obtained on day 0 of AZD1222 vaccination. The receptors derive from an adult in good health.

The V call is TRBV9, the J call TRBJ1-5; D is unresolved. CDR3 length equals 11 residues. V gave up 7 bases and J gave up 9 bases, with 11 bases separating them. Germline CDR1 is SGDLS and CDR2 is YYNGEE. CDR3 sequence (DNA): TGTGCCAGCGGATCTAAGTGGCCCCAGCATTTT. This sequence encodes CASGSKWPQHF.

To note about this clone: The sample has other DNA sequences that encode this CDR3 too. The rearrangement uses TRBV19 and TRBJ2-5, with a weak D call TRBD2 (5 bases). This CDR3 spans 12 amino acids. CDR1 and CDR2 (germline): LNHDA, SQIVND (reference sequence). V was clipped by 8 bases and J by 5 bases, with 12 bases between them. The CDR3 loop is CASRLAGETQYF. The CDR3 bases are TGTGCCAGTCGGCTAGCCGGGGAGACCCAGTACTTC.

This clone was observed a few times. This rearrangement joins TRBV7-3 to TRBJ1-1; D is unclear. V lost 5 bases and J 1 base, leaving 11 bases between the germline ends. CDR1 is SGHTA and CDR2 is FQGTGA in the germline V gene. The CDR3 is 14 amino acids. The CDR3 DNA sequence: TGTGCCAGCAGCCCTACTATTGGGAACACTGAAGCTTTCTTT. Its translation is CASSPTIGNTEAFF.

The chain is built from TRBV5-5 and TRBJ1-2; D may be TRBD1 (5 bases). V lost 1 base and J lost 0, with 13 bases in between. Germline V gene data show CDR1 as SGHKS and CDR2 as YYEKEE (reference sequence). The CDR3 has 16 residues. The CDR3 DNA reads TGTGCCAGCAGCTTGCTTCCCGGGGACCCTAACTATGGCTACACCTTC. Residues: CASSLLPGDPNYGYTF.

This rearrangement joins TRBV28 to TRBJ2-3; D tentatively fits TRBD1 or TRBD2 (5 bases each). V lost 8 bases, J lost 1 base, and 13 bases lay in between. The CDR3 loop spans 14 amino acids. CDR1 is MDHEN and CDR2 is SYDVKM in the germline V gene. The CDR3 sequence: CASGVRGGTDTQYF. The CDR3 DNA reads TGTGCCAGCGGAGTCCGAGGGGGCACAGATACGCAGTATTTT. Full variable domain (missing parts from reference TRBV28 and TRBJ2-3): DVKVTQSSRYLVKRTGEKVFLECVQDMDHENMFWYRQDPGLGLRLIYFSYDVKMKEKGDIPEGYSVSREKKERFSLILESASTNQTSMYLCASGVRGGTDTQYFGPGTRLTVL.

The genes are TRBV29-1 and TRBJ1-2, with 8 bases fitting TRBD1. V lost 5 bases and J lost 2; bases outside the gene matches: 4. This CDR3 comprises 13 residues. CDR1 and CDR2 (germline): SQVTM, ANQGSEA. This chain's CDR3 is CSVRQGRNYGYTF. In DNA form, the CDR3 reads TGCAGCGTTCGACAGGGGCGGAACTATGGCTACACCTTC.

V is TRBV27 and J is TRBJ1-5; no clear D. Trimming removed 3 bases at V and 4 bases at J, with 13 bases between. This CDR3 region has 15 residues. Looked up from germline, CDR1 is MNHEY and CDR2 is SMNVEV (reference sequence). This CDR3 is CASSLGLQQNQPQHF. As DNA, the CDR3 is TGTGCCAGCAGTTTGGGCTTACAGCAAAATCAGCCCCAGCATTTT.

The chain employs TRBV27 and TRBJ1-4; D might be TRBD1 (5 bases). The CDR3 extends over 15 amino acids. Trimming stripped 6 bases from V and 0 bases from J, with 11 bases between. Germline V gives CDR1 MNHEY, CDR2 SMNVEV (reference sequence). CDR3: CASRDSLATNEKLFF. The CDR3 DNA sequence: TGTGCCAGCAGAGACAGCCTTGCAACTAATGAAAAACTGTTTTTT.

This clone was counted a single time. The chain joins TRBV28 to TRBJ1-5; TRBD1 agrees at 7 bases. After removal of 6 bases from V and 2 bases from J, the junction contained 7 bases not matched to a gene. The CDR3 sequence is 15 residues long. Germline CDR1 MDHEN, CDR2 SYDVKM. The CDR3, as DNA: TGTGCCAGCAGAACAACAGGGGAGGGCAATCAGCCCCAGCATTTT. This gives the protein CASRTTGEGNQPQHF.

In this sample, this clone turned up a few times. This chain uses TRBV5-1 with TRBJ1-1; unclear D gene. The V gene lost 0 bases and the J gene lost 1 base, with 13 bases spanning the gap. CDR1 is SGHRS, CDR2 YFSETQ, per germline. This CDR3 is 16 amino acids long. This CDR3 is CASSLAQVGWNTEAFF. CDR3 DNA sequence: TGCGCCAGCAGCTTGGCCCAGGTCGGCTGGAACACTGAAGCTTTCTTT.

This clone was detected only a few times. The genes are TRBV3-1 (or the pseudogene TRBV3-2) and TRBJ1-5; a weak D match, TRBD1 (5 bases). Trimming stripped 0 bases from V and 6 bases from J, with 9 bases between. The CDR3 is made up of 14 amino acids. Germline assignment: CDR1 LGHDT and CDR2 YNNKEL (reference sequence). In DNA form, the CDR3 reads TGTGCCAGCAGCCAAGAAGTCGGGGGTCAGCCCCAGCATTTT. This translates into CASSQEVGGQPQHF.

The rearrangement links TRBV28 to TRBJ1-3; no firm D call. The V gene's germline CDR1 is MDHEN and CDR2 SYDVKM. This CDR3 contains 13 residues. The V end was cut by 8 bases, the J end by 2 bases, with 10 bases between. The CDR3 DNA sequence: TGTGCCAGCGCGGAGGTAACTGGAAACACCATATATTTT. It is translated as CASAEVTGNTIYF.

V and J are TRBV28 and TRBJ2-4; the D is unclear. The germline V and J ends were trimmed by 4 bases and 9 bases, with 16 bases remaining between them. The V gene's germline CDR1 is MDHEN and CDR2 SYDVKM. This CDR3 has 14 residues. CDR3 residues: CASSSHTGVSIQYF. The CDR3 bases are TGTGCCAGCAGTTCCCATACTGGGGTCTCCATTCAGTACTTC.

The chain has TRBV2 and TRBJ2-3; D not resolved. Looked up from germline, CDR1 is SNHLY and CDR2 is FYNNEI. V was shortened by 1 base and J by 2 bases, with 7 bases between the two germline ends. This CDR3 is built from 14 residues. This CDR3 reads CASSEGSATDTQYF. The CDR3 region has the DNA TGTGCCAGCAGTGAAGGTTCGGCCACAGATACGCAGTATTTT.

The table lists this clone with a count of one. The V call is TRBV6-1, the J call TRBJ1-3; D is unresolved. Per the germline V gene, CDR1 is MNHNS and CDR2 is SASEGT. Trimming left V 1 base short and J 0 bases short, with 7 bases between. This CDR3 has 15 amino acids. CDR3 sequence (DNA): TGTGCCAGCAGTGAAGGGTCTTACTCTGGAAACACCATATATTTT. Translated: CASSEGSYSGNTIYF.

The chain employs TRBV15 and TRBJ2-3; D ambiguous. Germline V gene lookup returns CDR1 LNHNV and CDR2 YYDKDF (reference sequence). This CDR3 spans 14 amino acids. Deletions cut 0 bases from V and 6 bases from J, with 10 bases between. Here the CDR3 reads CATSRDKATDTQYF. The CDR3 region has the DNA TGTGCCACCAGCAGAGACAAAGCTACCGATACGCAGTATTTT.

The chain uses TRBV28 and TRBJ2-1; TRBD2 matches at 11 bases. There are 17 residues in the CDR3. J lost 3 bases, V lost 6 bases, and 10 bases had no gene match. Germline-derived CDR1 and CDR2 are MDHEN and SYDVKM. CDR3 nucleotide sequence: TGTGCCAGCAGCTCCCTTAGCGGGGGGGCCGTCTACAATGAGCAGTTCTTC. Protein product: CASSSLSGGAVYNEQFF.

CDR3 sequence (DNA): TGTGCCAGCAGCGTAGATTGGGGGGGCATGAATACGCAGTATTTT. Translating it yields CASSVDWGGMNTQYF. This sequence joins TRBV9 and TRBJ2-3, with D tentatively TRBD2 (7 bases). The V gene lost 0 bases and the J gene lost 7 bases, with 15 bases spanning the gap. The CDR3 has 15 amino acids. Germline V gene sequence: CDR1 SGDLS, CDR2 YYNGEE. Supplemented by reference TRBV9 and TRBJ2-3, the full variable domain reads DSGVTQTPKHLITATGQRVTLRCSPRSGDLSVYWYQQSLDQGLQFLIQYYNGEERAKGNILERFSAQQFPDLHSELNLSSLELGDSALYFCASSVDWGGMNTQYFGPGTRLTVL.

The chain is built from TRBV11-2 and TRBJ2-7; TRBD2 matches 7 bases. Germline CDR1 is SGHAT and CDR2 is FQNNGV. This CDR3 has 15 residues. Trimming at V came to 5 bases and at J to 6 bases, leaving 13 bases not matched to a gene. CDR3 residues: CASSPLRGGPLEQYF. The CDR3 coding sequence is TGTGCCAGCAGCCCACTTCGGGGAGGGCCCCTCGAGCAGTACTTC.

The chain carries TRBV18 and TRBJ1-1, with D unclear. Germline V gene data show CDR1 as KGHSH and CDR2 as LQKENI. Trimming pared 3 bases from V and 1 base from J, leaving 12 bases between. This CDR3 comprises 15 residues. As DNA, the CDR3 is TGTGCCAGCTCACCCAGCGGGCCACCGAACACTGAAGCTTTCTTT. Translated, it gives CASSPSGPPNTEAFF.

V gene TRBV3-1 (or the pseudogene TRBV3-2) combines with J gene TRBJ2-2; D is unclear. Germline V gene sequence: CDR1 LGHDT, CDR2 YNNKEL (reference sequence). Trimming shortened V by 0 bases and J by 3 bases, and 8 bases separated the two germline ends. CDR3 size: 15 residues. The CDR3 region is CASSQDLVDTGELFF. The CDR3 nucleotides are TGTGCCAGCAGCCAAGATTTGGTAGACACCGGGGAGCTGTTTTTT.

The CDR3 nucleotides read TGTGCCAGCAGAACGAGGGGACTAGAGGCCTGGGAGCAGTACGTC. Translated: CASRTRGLEAWEQYV. The J gene is TRBJ2-7, the V gene TRBV21-1; TRBD2, the table's D call, was not compared with the DNA. TRBV21-1 has pseudogene status. This CDR3 is built from 15 residues.

For the CDR3, the DNA is TGCAGCGTCTGGGCGGGACAGGGGGCTTATACGCAGTATTTT. Translation: CSVWAGQGAYTQYF. This chain uses TRBV29-1 with TRBJ2-3; 12 bases fit TRBD1. With 6 bases clipped from V and 7 bases from J, the junction kept 8 bases outside the gene matches. CDR1 is SQVTM, CDR2 ANQGSEA, per germline. This CDR3 is built from 14 residues.

This clone was seen only a few times. CDR3 protein: CASSHRAARGETQYF. CDR3 sequence (DNA): TGTGCCAGCAGCCATCGGGCAGCCCGTGGGGAGACCCAGTACTTC. This chain links TRBV3-1 (or the pseudogene TRBV3-2) with TRBJ2-5; no clear D. The CDR3 consists of 15 residues. The V gene lost 3 bases and the J gene lost 5 bases, with 16 bases spanning the gap. Looked up from germline, CDR1 is LGHDT and CDR2 is YNNKEL (reference sequence).

The V call is TRBV27, the J call TRBJ2-2; 9 nucleotides line up with TRBD1. Germline CDR1 is MNHEY and CDR2 is SMNVEV (reference sequence). V was pared by 5 bases and J by 3 bases, with 4 bases of the junction left unmatched. This CDR3 region has 15 residues. The CDR3, as DNA: TGTGCCAGCAGTCCACAGGGGGCGTACACCGGGGAGCTGTTTTTT. Translation gives CASSPQGAYTGELFF.

This clone was recorded a few times. CDR3 DNA sequence: TGTGCCAGCAGTTTAAGGCAGGGGGTTTCTGGAAACACCATATATTTT. Translation: CASSLRQGVSGNTIYF. This chain links TRBV28 with TRBJ1-3, with 7 bases lining up with TRBD1. Germline lookup yields CDR1 MDHEN and CDR2 SYDVKM. The ends lost 2 bases at V and 1 base at J; junction bases unmatched: 5. The CDR3 totals 16 residues.

Only one count was recorded for this clone. The rearrangement links TRBV6-5 to TRBJ1-2; 8 nucleotides agree with TRBD1. The germline V gene encodes CDR1 MNHEY and CDR2 SVGAGI. The CDR3 runs 12 residues. The V segment lost 10 bases and the J segment 8 bases; nucleotides outside the gene matches: 9. The CDR3 spells CATGQGSLGYTF. In nucleotides, the CDR3 is TGTGCCACAGGACAGGGATCGCTAGGCTACACCTTC.

The chain employs TRBV30 and TRBJ2-1, with D unresolved. This CDR3 is built from 12 residues. Germline assignment: CDR1 GTSNPN and CDR2 SVGIG (reference sequence). Trimming removed 1 base at V and 3 bases at J, with 4 bases between. As DNA, the CDR3 is TGTGCCTGGAGTGGAAGCTACAATGAGCAGTTCTTC. Encoded protein: CAWSGSYNEQFF.

The chain joins TRBV6-5 to TRBJ1-6; D gene uncertain. This CDR3 spans 15 amino acids. Per germline, CDR1 MNHEY and CDR2 SVGAGI. The germline V and J ends were trimmed by 4 bases and 0 bases, with 7 bases remaining between them. CDR3 region: CASSFRSSYNSPLHF. The CDR3 DNA sequence: TGTGCCAGCAGTTTCAGGAGCTCCTATAATTCACCCCTCCACTTT.

J is TRBJ2-1 and V is TRBV10-3; a weak D match, TRBD1 (6 bases). This CDR3 is 14 amino acids long. The V end lost 1 base, the J end lost 8 bases, and 12 bases lay between the germline ends. Germline values: CDR1 ENHRY, CDR2 SYGVKD. This CDR3 reads CAISELNRADEQFF. Written as DNA, the CDR3 is TGTGCCATCAGTGAGTTAAACAGGGCCGATGAGCAGTTCTTC.

In its sample, this clone was seen once. The chain has TRBV9 and TRBJ2-1; D not resolved. The germline V gene encodes CDR1 SGDLS and CDR2 YYNGEE. CDR3 length: 14 residues. Deletions cut 0 bases from V and 6 bases from J, with 10 bases between. The CDR3 DNA reads as TGTGCCAGCAGCGTAGGACCGGCGTTCAATGAGCAGTTCTTC. It codes for CASSVGPAFNEQFF.